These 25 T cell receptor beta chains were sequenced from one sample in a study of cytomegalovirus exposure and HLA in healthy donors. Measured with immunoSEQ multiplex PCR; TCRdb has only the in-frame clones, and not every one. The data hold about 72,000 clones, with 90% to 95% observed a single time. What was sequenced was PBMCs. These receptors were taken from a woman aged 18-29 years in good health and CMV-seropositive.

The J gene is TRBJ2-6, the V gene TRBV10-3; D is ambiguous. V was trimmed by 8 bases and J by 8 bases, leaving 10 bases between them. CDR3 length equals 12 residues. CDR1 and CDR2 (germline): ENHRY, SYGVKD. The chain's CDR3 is CAIYSNSNVLTF. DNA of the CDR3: TGTGCCATCTATTCGAACTCCAACGTCCTGACTTTC.

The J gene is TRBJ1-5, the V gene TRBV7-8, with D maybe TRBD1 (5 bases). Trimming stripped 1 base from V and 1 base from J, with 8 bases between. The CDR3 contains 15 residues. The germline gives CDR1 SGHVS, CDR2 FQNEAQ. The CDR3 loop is CASSLGGGSNQPQHF. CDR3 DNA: TGTGCCAGCAGCTTAGGGGGGGGGAGCAATCAGCCCCAGCATTTT.

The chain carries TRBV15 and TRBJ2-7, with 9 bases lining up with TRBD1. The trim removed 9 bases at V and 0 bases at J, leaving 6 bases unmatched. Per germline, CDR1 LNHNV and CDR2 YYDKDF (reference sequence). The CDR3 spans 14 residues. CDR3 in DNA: TGTGCCACTGGAACAGGGGGCAGCTCCTACGAGCAGTACTTC. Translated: CATGTGGSSYEQYF.

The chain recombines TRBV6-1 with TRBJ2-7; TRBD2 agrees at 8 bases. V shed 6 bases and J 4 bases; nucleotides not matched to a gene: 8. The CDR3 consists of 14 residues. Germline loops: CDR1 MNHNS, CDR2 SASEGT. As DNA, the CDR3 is TGTGCCAGCAGCAGCAGCGGGAGAGAGTACGAGCAGTACTTC. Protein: CASSSSGREYEQYF.

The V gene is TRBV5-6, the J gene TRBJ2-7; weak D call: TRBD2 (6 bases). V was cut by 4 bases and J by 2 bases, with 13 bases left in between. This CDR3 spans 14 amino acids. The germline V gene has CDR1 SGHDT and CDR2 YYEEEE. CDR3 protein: CASSEHGRPYEQYF. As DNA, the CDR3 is TGTGCCAGCAGCGAACATGGGAGGCCCTACGAGCAGTACTTC.

The chain's CDR3 is CASSELDRAVNGYTF. The CDR3 bases are TGTGCCAGCAGTGAACTGGACAGGGCAGTAAATGGCTACACCTTC. The V and J genes are TRBV6-1 and TRBJ1-2, with 8 positions matching TRBD1. CDR3 length: 15 residues. V gave up 2 bases and J gave up 6 bases; unmatched junction bases: 8. Germline V lookup: CDR1 MNHNS, CDR2 SASEGT.

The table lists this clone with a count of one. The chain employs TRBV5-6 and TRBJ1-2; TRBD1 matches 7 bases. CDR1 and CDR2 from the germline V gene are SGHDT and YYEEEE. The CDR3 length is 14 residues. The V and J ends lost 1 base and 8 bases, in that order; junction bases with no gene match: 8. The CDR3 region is CASSLLRGPNGYTF. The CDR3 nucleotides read TGTGCCAGCAGCTTGCTGAGGGGGCCTAACGGCTACACCTTC.

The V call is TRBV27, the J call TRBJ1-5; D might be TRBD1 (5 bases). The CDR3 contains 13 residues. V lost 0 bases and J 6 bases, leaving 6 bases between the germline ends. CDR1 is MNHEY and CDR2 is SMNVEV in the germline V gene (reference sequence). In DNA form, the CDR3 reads TGTGCCAGCAGTTTATCGGGGGGTCAGCCCCAGCATTTT. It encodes CASSLSGGQPQHF.

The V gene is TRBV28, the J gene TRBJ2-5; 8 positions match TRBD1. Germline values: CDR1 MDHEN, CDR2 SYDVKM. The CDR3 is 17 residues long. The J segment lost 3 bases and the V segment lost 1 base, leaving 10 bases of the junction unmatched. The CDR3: CASSLLSPDRGEETQYF. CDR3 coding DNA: TGTGCCAGCAGTTTATTATCCCCCGACAGGGGCGAAGAGACCCAGTACTTC.

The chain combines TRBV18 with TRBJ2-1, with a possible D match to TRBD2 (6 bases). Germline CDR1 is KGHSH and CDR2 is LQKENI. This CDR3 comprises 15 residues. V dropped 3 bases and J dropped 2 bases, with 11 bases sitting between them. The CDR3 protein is CASSPVGRPYNEQFF. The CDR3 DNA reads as TGTGCCAGCTCACCTGTAGGGAGGCCCTACAATGAGCAGTTCTTC.

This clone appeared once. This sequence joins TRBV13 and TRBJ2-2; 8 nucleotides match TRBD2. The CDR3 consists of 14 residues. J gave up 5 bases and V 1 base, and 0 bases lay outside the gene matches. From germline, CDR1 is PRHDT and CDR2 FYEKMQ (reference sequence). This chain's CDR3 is CASSLAGGTGELFF. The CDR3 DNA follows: TGTGCCAGCAGCTTAGCGGGAGGGACCGGGGAGCTGTTTTTT.

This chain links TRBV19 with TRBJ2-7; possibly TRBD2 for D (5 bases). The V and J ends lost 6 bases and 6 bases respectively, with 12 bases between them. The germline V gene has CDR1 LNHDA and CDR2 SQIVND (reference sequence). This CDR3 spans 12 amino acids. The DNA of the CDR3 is TGTGCCAGTAGCCCGGGGATGCGCGAGCAGTACTTC. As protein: CASSPGMREQYF. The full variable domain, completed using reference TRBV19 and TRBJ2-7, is DGGITQSPKYLFRKEGQNVTLSCEQNLNHDAMYWYRQDPGQGLRLIYYSQIVNDFQKGDIAEGYSVSREKKESFPLTVTSAQKNPTAFYLCASSPGMREQYFGPGTRLTVT.

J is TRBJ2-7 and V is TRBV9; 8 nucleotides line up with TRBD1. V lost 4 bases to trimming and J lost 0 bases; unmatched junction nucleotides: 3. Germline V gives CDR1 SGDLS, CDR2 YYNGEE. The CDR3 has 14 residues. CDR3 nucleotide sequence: TGTGCCAGCAGCCCAGGGGGCGGCTCCTACGAGCAGTACTTC. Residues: CASSPGGGSYEQYF.

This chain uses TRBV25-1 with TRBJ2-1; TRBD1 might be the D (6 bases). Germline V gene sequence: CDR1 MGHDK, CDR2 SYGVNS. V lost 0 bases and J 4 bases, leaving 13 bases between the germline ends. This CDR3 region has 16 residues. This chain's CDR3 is CASSEYGTGRYNEQFF. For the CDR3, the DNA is TGTGCCAGCAGTGAATATGGAACAGGGAGATACAATGAGCAGTTCTTC.

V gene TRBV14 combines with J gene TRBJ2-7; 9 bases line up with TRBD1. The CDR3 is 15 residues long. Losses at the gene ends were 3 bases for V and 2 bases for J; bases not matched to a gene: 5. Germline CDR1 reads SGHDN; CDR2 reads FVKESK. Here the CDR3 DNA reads TGTGCCAGCAGCCACAACACAGGGGGCCCCTACGAGCAGTACTTC. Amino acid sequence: CASSHNTGGPYEQYF.

The CDR3 loop is CAWSEGTELEKLFF. The CDR3 DNA reads as TGTGCCTGGAGTGAGGGGACAGAGCTTGAAAAACTGTTTTTT. The genes are TRBV30 and TRBJ1-4; 7 positions agree with TRBD1. V trimming: 1 base; J trimming: 7 bases; junction bases outside the gene matches: 6. This CDR3 spans 14 amino acids. Germline V CDR1 and CDR2: GTSNPN, SVGIG (reference sequence).

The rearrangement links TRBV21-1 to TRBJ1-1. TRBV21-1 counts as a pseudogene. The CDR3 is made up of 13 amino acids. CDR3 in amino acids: CASSKYEAHEAFF. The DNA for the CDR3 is TGTGCCAGCAGCAAATATGAGGCACATGAAGCTTTCTTT.

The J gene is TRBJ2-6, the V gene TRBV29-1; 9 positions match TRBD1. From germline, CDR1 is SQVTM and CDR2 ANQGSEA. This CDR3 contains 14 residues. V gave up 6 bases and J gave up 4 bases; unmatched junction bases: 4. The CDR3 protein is CSVTGGGGANVLTF. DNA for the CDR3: TGCAGCGTGACAGGGGGTGGAGGGGCCAACGTCCTGACTTTC.

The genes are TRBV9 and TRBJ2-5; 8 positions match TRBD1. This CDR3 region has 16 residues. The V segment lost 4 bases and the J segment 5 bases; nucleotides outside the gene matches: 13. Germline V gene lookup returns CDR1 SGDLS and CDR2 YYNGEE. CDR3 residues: CASSPRTGTVRETQYF. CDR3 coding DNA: TGTGCCAGCAGCCCCCGGACAGGGACTGTGCGGGAGACCCAGTACTTC.

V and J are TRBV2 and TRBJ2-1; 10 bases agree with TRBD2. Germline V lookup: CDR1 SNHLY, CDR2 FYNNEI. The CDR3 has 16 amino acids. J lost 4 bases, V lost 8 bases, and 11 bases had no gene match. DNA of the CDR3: TGTGCCAGCGGTAGTATAACTAGCGGGAAATACAATGAGCAGTTCTTC. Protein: CASGSITSGKYNEQFF.

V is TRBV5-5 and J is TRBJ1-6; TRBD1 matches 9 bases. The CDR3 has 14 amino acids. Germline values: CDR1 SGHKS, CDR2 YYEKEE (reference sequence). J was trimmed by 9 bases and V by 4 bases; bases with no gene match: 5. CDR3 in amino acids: CASSRDREGSPLHF. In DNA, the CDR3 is TGTGCCAGCAGCCGGGACAGGGAGGGTTCACCCCTCCACTTT.

The CDR3 region is CASSSDRTRQETQYF. In nucleotides, the CDR3 is TGTGCCAGCAGTTCGGACAGGACCCGACAAGAGACCCAGTACTTC. The V and J genes are TRBV7-7 and TRBJ2-5, with 7 bases that match TRBD1. Germline V gives CDR1 SSHAT, CDR2 FNYEAQ (reference sequence). The V and J ends lost 6 bases and 2 bases, in that order; junction bases with no gene match: 9. This CDR3 comprises 15 residues. The full variable domain, completed using reference TRBV7-7 and TRBJ2-5, is GAGVSQSPRYKVTKRGQDVTLRCDPISSHATLYWYQQALGQGPEFLTYFNYEAQPDKSGLPSDRFSAERPEGSISTLTIQRTEQRDSAMYRCASSSDRTRQETQYFGPGTRLLVL.

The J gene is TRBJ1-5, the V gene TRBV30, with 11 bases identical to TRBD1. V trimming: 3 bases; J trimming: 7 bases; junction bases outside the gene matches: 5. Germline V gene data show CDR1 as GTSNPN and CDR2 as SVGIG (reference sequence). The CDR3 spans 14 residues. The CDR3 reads CAWSKGQGGQPQHF. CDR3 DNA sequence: TGTGCCTGGAGCAAGGGACAGGGGGGACAGCCCCAGCATTTT.

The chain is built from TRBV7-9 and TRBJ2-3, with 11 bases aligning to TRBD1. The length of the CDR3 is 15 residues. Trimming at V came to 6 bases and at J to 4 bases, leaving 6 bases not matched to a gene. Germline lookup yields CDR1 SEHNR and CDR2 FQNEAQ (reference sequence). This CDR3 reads CASRLPGQGADTQYF. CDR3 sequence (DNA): TGTGCCAGCAGACTTCCGGGACAGGGGGCAGATACGCAGTATTTT. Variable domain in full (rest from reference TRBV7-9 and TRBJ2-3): DTGVSQNPRHKITKRGQNVTFRCDPISEHNRLYWYRQTLGQGPEFLTYFQNEAQLEKSRLLSDRFSAERPKGSFSTLEIQRTEQGDSAMYLCASRLPGQGADTQYFGPGTRLTVL.

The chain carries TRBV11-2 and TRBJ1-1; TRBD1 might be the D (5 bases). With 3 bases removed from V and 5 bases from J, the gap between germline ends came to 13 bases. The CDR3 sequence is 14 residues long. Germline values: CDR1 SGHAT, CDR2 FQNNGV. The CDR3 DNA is TGTGCCAGCAGCTTGCCAGGGAGGGAAACTGAAGCTTTCTTT. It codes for CASSLPGRETEAFF. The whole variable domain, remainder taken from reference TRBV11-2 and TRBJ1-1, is EAGVAQSPRYKIIEKRQSVAFWCNPISGHATLYWYQQILGQGPKLLIQFQNNGVVDDSQLPKDRFSAERLKGVDSTLKIQPAKLEDSAVYLCASSLPGRETEAFFGQGTRLTVV.